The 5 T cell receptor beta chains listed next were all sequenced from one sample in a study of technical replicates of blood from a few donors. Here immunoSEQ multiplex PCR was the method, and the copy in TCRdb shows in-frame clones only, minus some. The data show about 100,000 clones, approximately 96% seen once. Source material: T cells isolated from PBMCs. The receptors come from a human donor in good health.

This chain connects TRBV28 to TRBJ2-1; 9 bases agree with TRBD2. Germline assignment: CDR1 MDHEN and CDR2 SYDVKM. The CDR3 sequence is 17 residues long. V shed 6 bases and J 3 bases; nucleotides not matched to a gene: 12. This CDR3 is CASRRRGGASGYNEQFF. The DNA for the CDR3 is TGTGCCAGCAGAAGGCGGGGGGGGGCATCTGGCTACAATGAGCAGTTCTTC.

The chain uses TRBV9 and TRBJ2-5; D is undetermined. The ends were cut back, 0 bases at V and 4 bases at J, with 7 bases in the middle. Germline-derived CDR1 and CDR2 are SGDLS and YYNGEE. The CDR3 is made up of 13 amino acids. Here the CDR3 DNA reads TGTGCCAGCAGCGTAGCTGCGCGAGAGACCCAGTACTTC. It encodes CASSVAARETQYF. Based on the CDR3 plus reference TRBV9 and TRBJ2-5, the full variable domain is DSGVTQTPKHLITATGQRVTLRCSPRSGDLSVYWYQQSLDQGLQFLIQYYNGEERAKGNILERFSAQQFPDLHSELNLSSLELGDSALYFCASSVAARETQYFGPGTRLLVL.

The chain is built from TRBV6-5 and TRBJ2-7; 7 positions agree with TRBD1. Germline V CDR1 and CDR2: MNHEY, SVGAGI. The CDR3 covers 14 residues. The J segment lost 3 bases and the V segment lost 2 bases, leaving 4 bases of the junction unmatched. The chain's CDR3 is CASSYGTVGYEQYF. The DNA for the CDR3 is TGTGCCAGCAGTTACGGGACAGTAGGCTACGAGCAGTACTTC.

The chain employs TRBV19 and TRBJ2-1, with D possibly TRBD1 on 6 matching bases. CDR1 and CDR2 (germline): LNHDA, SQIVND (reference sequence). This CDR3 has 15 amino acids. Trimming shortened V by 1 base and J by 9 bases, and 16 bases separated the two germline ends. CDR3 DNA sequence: TGTGCCAGTAGTATAGTTGGGCAGGGGATGATTGAGCAGTTCTTC. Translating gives CASSIVGQGMIEQFF.

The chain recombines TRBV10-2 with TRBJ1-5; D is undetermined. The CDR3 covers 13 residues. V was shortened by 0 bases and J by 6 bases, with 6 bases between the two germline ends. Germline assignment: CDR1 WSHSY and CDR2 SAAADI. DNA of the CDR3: TGCGCCAGCAGTGAGTCTACGGGTCAGCCCCAGCATTTT. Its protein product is CASSESTGQPQHF.